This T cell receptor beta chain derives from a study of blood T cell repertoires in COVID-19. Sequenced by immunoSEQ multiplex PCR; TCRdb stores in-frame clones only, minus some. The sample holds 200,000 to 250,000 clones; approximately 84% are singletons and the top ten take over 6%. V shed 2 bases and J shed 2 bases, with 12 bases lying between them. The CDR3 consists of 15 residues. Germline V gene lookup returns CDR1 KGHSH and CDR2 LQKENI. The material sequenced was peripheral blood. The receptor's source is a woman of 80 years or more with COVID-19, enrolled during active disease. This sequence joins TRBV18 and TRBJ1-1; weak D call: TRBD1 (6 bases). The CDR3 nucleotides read TGTGCCAGCTCACCAGACCAGGGGCTAAACACTGAAGCTTTCTTT. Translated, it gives CASSPDQGLNTEAFF.